There are a few counts of the clone carrying this T cell receptor beta chain. The record originates from a study of molecular identifiers for immune sequencing clone quantification. With listed TCR primers and previously described methods, bulk TCR libraries were prepared. TCRdb re-derived calls from the PCR reads in MiXCR, one entry per CDR3 protein. In the table there are hundreds of thousands of distinct CDR3 sequences, approximately 24% of which are singletons. Trimming stripped 0 bases from V and 12 bases from J, with 12 bases between. CDR3 length equals 12 residues. The germline V gene has CDR1 SGDLS and CDR2 YYNGEE.

Sequencing used naive CD8+ T cells from blood, with Jurkat cell RNA spiked in. Specified subset: FACS-sorted CD8+CD4-CCR7+CD45RA+ naive T cells. The sequence derives from a human donor in good health. Some libraries in this study had Jurkat cell RNA spiked in. The V call is TRBV9, the J call TRBJ1-1; possible D gene TRBD1, 5 bases. The CDR3 is CASSVGRQPPFF. The CDR3 nucleotides read TGTGCCAGCAGCGTAGGGAGACAGCCACCTTTCTTT.